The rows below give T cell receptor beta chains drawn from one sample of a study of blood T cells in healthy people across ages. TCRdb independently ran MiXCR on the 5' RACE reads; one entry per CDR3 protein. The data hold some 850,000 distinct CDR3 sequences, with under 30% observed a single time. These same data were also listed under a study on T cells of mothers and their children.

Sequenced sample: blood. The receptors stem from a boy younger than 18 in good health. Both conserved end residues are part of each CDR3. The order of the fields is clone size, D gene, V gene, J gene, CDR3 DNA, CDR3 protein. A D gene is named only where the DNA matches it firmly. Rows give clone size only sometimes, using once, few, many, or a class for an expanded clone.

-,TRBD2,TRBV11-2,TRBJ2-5,TGTGCCAGCAGCTTTATGCGGGGGGGAGAGACCCAGTACTTC,CASSFMRGGETQYF
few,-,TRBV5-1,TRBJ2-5,TGCGCCAGCAGCTTCGGGGACTTCCAAGAGACCCAGTACTTC,CASSFGDFQETQYF
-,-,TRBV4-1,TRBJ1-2,TGCGCCAGCAGCCAGCAGACACCGACTAACTATGGCTACACCTTC,CASSQQTPTNYGYTF
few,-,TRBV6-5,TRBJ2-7,TGTGCCAGCAGTCCGATACGAAACCTTGGTATTGAGCAGTACTTC,CASSPIRNLGIEQYF
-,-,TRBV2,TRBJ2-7,TGTGCCAGCAGTGATTTGGGCCCCTCCTACGAGCAGTACTTC,CASSDLGPSYEQYF
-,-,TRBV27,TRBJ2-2,TGTGCCAGCAGTTTGTCAGCGAACACCGGGGAGCTGTTTTTT,CASSLSANTGELFF
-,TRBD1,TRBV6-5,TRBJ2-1,TGTGCCAGCAGTCCGGACAGGGGATTTATTTATGCGCAGTTCTTC,CASSPDRGFIYAQFF
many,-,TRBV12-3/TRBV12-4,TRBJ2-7,TGTGCCAGCAGTTTGGGGTTCGAGCAGTACTTC,CASSLGFEQYF
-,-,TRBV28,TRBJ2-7,TGTGCCAGCAGCCCCGGGGACAAAAATTCCTACGAGCAGTACTTC,CASSPGDKNSYEQYF
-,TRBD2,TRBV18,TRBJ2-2,TGTGCCAGCTCACCTAGGACTAGCGGGACGAACACCGGGGAGCTGTTTTTT,CASSPRTSGTNTGELFF
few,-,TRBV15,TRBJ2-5,TGTGCCACCAGCAGAGTGAAGGGTGCGGAGACCCAGTACTTC,CATSRVKGAETQYF